This record looks at one TCR beta chain sequence and its context. TCRdb re-called the 5' RACE reads through MiXCR, storing one row per CDR3 protein. The table has 55,000 to 65,000 distinct CDR3 sequences, 10% to 13% seen once; the top ten hold around 1.8%. The data were obtained in a study of early T cells in non-severe SARS-CoV-2 infection. The source is an adult who was a healthcare worker with PCR-confirmed SARS-CoV-2 infection or an uninfected control (not recorded which). The sequencing input was whole blood.

CDR3 sequence reads: CASSLVGNDQPQHF. Here the CDR3 DNA reads TGTGCCAGCAGCTTAGTCGGGAATGATCAGCCCCAGCATTTT. The chain uses TRBV7-9 and TRBJ1-5; D is unclear. This CDR3 region has 14 residues. Trimming took off 1 base at V and 5 bases at J, with 9 bases between the two ends. CDR1 is SEHNR and CDR2 is FQNEAQ in the germline V gene (reference sequence).